This T cell receptor beta chain is from a study of T cell repertoires in cytomegalovirus infection (dated by TCRdb to the late 2010s). At the level of the whole study: Donor HLA type was relevant to the analysis, as public TCR beta signatures indicated carriage of CMV infection together with the matching HLA type.

The sample was run on an Illumina HiSeq 1500. The public sequencing data were trimmed at Q25 with fastp and processed into clonotypes with MiXCR by TCRdb, which kept only in-frame beta chains. One record per CDR3 amino acid sequence lists the most common genes and DNA. In this sample the table shows around 210,000 distinct CDR3 sequences, 6% to 8% of which occur a single time. The ten largest clones take up around 6.9% of the sample. Looking up the germline V gene (reference sequence) yields CDR1 SEHNR and CDR2 FQNEAQ. V drops 5 bases and J drops 6 bases, leaving 14 bases in between. Including cysteine and phenylalanine, the CDR3 has 14 amino acids. Only CDR3 DNA is held: 42 bases, read in frame from base 1. Overall results and qualifications from the work: In the ex vivo response, HLA-C-restricted CMV-specific TCR beta clonotypes were dominant, and in two of eight donors the single most frequent clonotype came from this HLA-C-restricted group. In both this cohort and an independent cohort of more than 350 donors, the cumulative frequency of public TCR beta family members distinguished carriers of CMV infection plus the relevant HLA type.

Regarding this clonotype: Its cognate antigen has yet to be identified. No base-level quality is on record; no much larger clone is a single base apart.

The clonotype was recovered from a human donor in good health (CMV status not recorded). Some clones in this sample may be carry-over from other donors' samples. Recombination joined TRBV7-9 with TRBJ1-5; the best D guess is TRBD1, with 5 bases matching. Sequencing was performed on PBMCs. This receptor carries the CDR3 CASSPVGGTQPQHF. The DNA sequence is given as TGTGCCAGCAGCCCAGTCGGGGGAACTCAGCCCCAGCATTTT.